The rows below give T cell receptor beta chains drawn from one sample of a study of cytomegalovirus exposure and HLA in healthy donors. Assay used: immunoSEQ multiplex PCR; TCRdb lists only in-frame clones, some missing. Among approximately 170,000 clones, around 80% were seen once, and the ten largest hold roughly 7%. The sample taken for sequencing was PBMCs. The receptors here all came from a woman between 40 and 55 years old in good health and CMV-seropositive. Each CDR3 is given with its conserved first and last residue.

cdr3_aa: CASSLSRLGGDQETQYF; v_call: TRBV13; j_call: TRBJ2-5
cdr3_aa: CASSLRLAETQYF; v_call: TRBV9; j_call: TRBJ2-5
cdr3_aa: CASSQGWDTEETQYF; v_call: TRBV5-4; j_call: TRBJ2-5
cdr3_aa: CASSLDGPYQGYTF; v_call: TRBV5-5; j_call: TRBJ1-2
cdr3_aa: CASSLWGVANSPLHF; v_call: TRBV27; j_call: TRBJ1-6
cdr3_aa: CASSLAKGGGKHNEQFF; v_call: TRBV5-6; j_call: TRBJ2-1
cdr3_aa: CASSKEYRRNSPLHF; v_call: TRBV21-1; j_call: TRBJ1-6
cdr3_aa: CASSRDSYSPLHF; v_call: TRBV11-2; j_call: TRBJ1-6
cdr3_aa: CASSPPFGQTRGTQYF; v_call: TRBV7-8; j_call: TRBJ2-5
cdr3_aa: CASSQDGGGRHYGYTF; v_call: TRBV4-3; j_call: TRBJ1-2
cdr3_aa: CASRETGAYEQYF; v_call: TRBV27; j_call: TRBJ2-7
cdr3_aa: CASSSLKFPGVFF; v_call: TRBV11-2; j_call: TRBJ1-4
cdr3_aa: CASSDYGLGGYTF; v_call: TRBV2; j_call: TRBJ1-2
cdr3_aa: CASSPSGFSFGANVLTF; v_call: TRBV4-1; j_call: TRBJ2-6
cdr3_aa: CASSYSPLVSGNQPQHF; v_call: TRBV28; j_call: TRBJ1-5
cdr3_aa: CASSYSTGGTEAFF; v_call: TRBV6-6; j_call: TRBJ1-1
cdr3_aa: CASSQVGGNQPQHF; v_call: TRBV4-3; j_call: TRBJ1-5
cdr3_aa: CSGTSGGGYTF; v_call: TRBV20-1; j_call: TRBJ1-2
cdr3_aa: CASRPDRVWFGYTF; v_call: TRBV7-2; j_call: TRBJ1-2
cdr3_aa: CASSQAFPDRNGYTF; v_call: TRBV14; j_call: TRBJ1-2
cdr3_aa: CASSEGIPGELFF; v_call: TRBV6-5; j_call: TRBJ2-2
cdr3_aa: CASSIVINSGNQPQHF; v_call: TRBV19; j_call: TRBJ1-5
cdr3_aa: CASSFRVNTEAFF; v_call: TRBV7-3; j_call: TRBJ1-1
cdr3_aa: CASSYRPGLGAFF; v_call: TRBV6-5; j_call: TRBJ1-1
cdr3_aa: CASSGVVPGWINSPLHF; v_call: TRBV6-1; j_call: TRBJ1-6
cdr3_aa: CASSRPLNRGDTEAFF; v_call: TRBV4-1; j_call: TRBJ1-1
cdr3_aa: CASSATGGAAGELFF; v_call: TRBV9; j_call: TRBJ2-2
cdr3_aa: CASSDLGLPYEQYF; v_call: TRBV6-5; j_call: TRBJ2-7
cdr3_aa: CASSLSAASWGGTGELFF; v_call: TRBV27; j_call: TRBJ2-2
cdr3_aa: CASSFSGNTGELFF; v_call: TRBV28; j_call: TRBJ2-2
cdr3_aa: CAWMLGQGSGYTF; v_call: TRBV30; j_call: TRBJ1-2
cdr3_aa: CASSLGGAQETQYF; v_call: TRBV5-1; j_call: TRBJ2-5
cdr3_aa: CASSVGGAGTEAFF; v_call: TRBV9; j_call: TRBJ1-1
cdr3_aa: CASKGGVNEQFF; v_call: TRBV19; j_call: TRBJ2-1
cdr3_aa: CASNRDGGNTGELFF; v_call: TRBV27; j_call: TRBJ2-2
cdr3_aa: CASSVGQGGFRGYTF; v_call: TRBV9; j_call: TRBJ1-2
cdr3_aa: CASRGRGLGAEAFF; v_call: TRBV2; j_call: TRBJ1-1
cdr3_aa: CASSLFLGGGELFF; v_call: TRBV7-2; j_call: TRBJ2-2
cdr3_aa: CASARTPYEQYF; v_call: TRBV6-5; j_call: TRBJ2-7
cdr3_aa: CSVVPRGGQNTEAFF; v_call: TRBV29-1; j_call: TRBJ1-1
cdr3_aa: CASSVGGGGEQFF; v_call: TRBV9; j_call: TRBJ2-1
cdr3_aa: CASSLLYRGGLMSYNEQFF; v_call: TRBV5-6; j_call: TRBJ2-1
cdr3_aa: CASSEGGQSTDTQYF; v_call: TRBV6-1; j_call: TRBJ2-3
cdr3_aa: CASSSTPDIFVEKLFF; v_call: TRBV5-1; j_call: TRBJ1-4
cdr3_aa: CASSQGLLTYEQYF; v_call: TRBV7-2; j_call: TRBJ2-7
cdr3_aa: CASSPRGDRGGSGELFF; v_call: TRBV9; j_call: TRBJ2-2
cdr3_aa: CASSILGQGNYGYTF; v_call: TRBV7-2; j_call: TRBJ1-2
cdr3_aa: CASSEPYGLASLSDTQYF; v_call: TRBV19; j_call: TRBJ2-3
cdr3_aa: CAIFQGSPLYGYTF; v_call: TRBV10-3; j_call: TRBJ1-2
cdr3_aa: CASRWDSSSYNSPLHF; v_call: TRBV5-1; j_call: TRBJ1-6
cdr3_aa: CASREDRRYGYTF; v_call: TRBV5-8; j_call: TRBJ1-2
cdr3_aa: CASSPYWGADTQYF; v_call: TRBV5-4; j_call: TRBJ2-3
cdr3_aa: CAWGTHLAGVTDTQYF; v_call: TRBV30; j_call: TRBJ2-3
cdr3_aa: CASSYRVRGTGGADEQFF; v_call: TRBV27; j_call: TRBJ2-1
cdr3_aa: CARSLVATKLTYEQYF; v_call: TRBV7-5; j_call: TRBJ2-7